Detailed here is one TCR beta chain. Its antigen specificity is not known. Per-base qualities were not stored, and no clone one base away is much larger. This specimen comes from a study of T-cell reconstitution after alpha-beta-depleted transplantation in children (dated by TCRdb to the mid-2010s). In terms of the full investigation: Using TCR repertoire profiling, the study quantitatively followed how T-cell immune reconstitution unfolded in children after TCRalphabeta/CD19-depleted allogeneic hematopoietic cell transplantation. Study-wide conclusions, independent of this receptor: The apparently early alphabetaT-cell count recovery about two months after transplant was reportedly dependent on only several hundred rapidly expanded clones derived from non-depleted graft cells. Over subsequent months, a decline in hyperexpanded clone frequencies was noted, and after one year, T-cell counts and TCRbeta diversity were mostly ascribed to newly produced T cells. The high TCRbeta diversity at day 60 in some patients was ascribed to recipient T cells and intrathymic progenitors that had survived conditioning.

The label giving this sample's treatment or condition can be read as: allogeneic hematopoietic cell transplantation with graft depleted of TCRalphabeta T cells and CD19 B cells. Transplant recipients were children who received TCRalphabeta/CD19-depleted allogeneic hematopoietic cell grafts. Libraries came from PCR. Sequenced on an Illumina HiSeq 2500. Molecular barcoding was employed in the preparation of TCR libraries, with unique molecular identifiers being used to normalize TCRbeta repertoire quantification. Starting from the raw public reads, TCRdb applied fastp trimming at Q25, assembled clones with MiXCR and retained in-frame beta chains. Duplicate CDR3 protein sequences are folded into a single record with the most common DNA and genes. This sample is represented by 600,000 to 800,000 distinct CDR3 sequences; around 13% of them were singletons. Jointly, the top ten make up around 0.76% of the sample.

The sequenced sample was PBMCs, obtained before TCRalphabeta/CD19-depleted stem cell transplant. This receptor was taken from a girl aged 2 to 10 with congenital amegakaryocytic thrombocytopenia, due to receive a stem cell transplant.

This receptor has the CDR3 CASSLEGLKYGYTF. The nucleotide sequence reads TGTGCCAGCAGCTTGGAAGGATTGAAATATGGCTACACCTTC. The V and J segments used are TRBV7-3 and TRBJ1-2; the D segment cannot be called with confidence. Per the germline V gene, SGHTA is the CDR1 and FQGTGA is the CDR2. Spanning cysteine to phenylalanine, the CDR3 consists of 14 amino acids. The read is trimmed to its CDR3 DNA, 42 bases read in frame from base 1. Trimming at the junction amounts to 3 bases on V and 5 bases on J, and the germline ends lie 13 bases apart.